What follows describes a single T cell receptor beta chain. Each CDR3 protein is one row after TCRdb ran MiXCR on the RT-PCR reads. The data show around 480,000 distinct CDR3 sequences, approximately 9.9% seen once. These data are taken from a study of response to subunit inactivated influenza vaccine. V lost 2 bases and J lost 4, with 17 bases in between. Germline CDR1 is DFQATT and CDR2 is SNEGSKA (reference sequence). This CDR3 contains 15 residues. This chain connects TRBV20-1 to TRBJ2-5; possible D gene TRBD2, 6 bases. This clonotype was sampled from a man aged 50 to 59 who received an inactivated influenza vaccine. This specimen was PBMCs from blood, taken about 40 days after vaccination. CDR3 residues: CSARPAGRGIETQYF. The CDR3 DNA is TGCAGTGCTAGACCGGCGGGGAGAGGGATAGAGACCCAGTACTTC.